Listed below are T cell receptor beta chains from one sample, sequenced in a study of blood T cell repertoires in COVID-19. Assay: immunoSEQ multiplex PCR; the TCRdb copy retains only in-frame clones and omits some. The sample shows around 700,000 clones, 90% of them seen only once. Sequencing was carried out using peripheral blood. These receptors were taken from a woman in her late teens or twenties with acute or convalescent COVID-19. CDR3s include the opening cysteine and the closing phenylalanine or tryptophan. A D gene is named only where the DNA matches it firmly. Expanded clones get a size class; other rows say once, few or many, or leave the size out.

d_call j_call clone_size v_call cdr3_aa cdr3_nt
TRBD2 TRBJ2-7 NA TRBV9 CASSATHSGVPYEQYF TGTGCCAGCAGCGCCACTCATAGCGGGGTCCCCTACGAGCAGTACTTC
NA TRBJ1-2 NA TRBV6-2/TRBV6-3 CASSYSIRQPLYGYTF TGTGCCAGCAGTTACAGTATAAGACAGCCTCTCTATGGCTACACCTTC
NA TRBJ2-1 NA TRBV30 CAWTEGGAGSQFF TGTGCCTGGACCGAGGGGGGGGCCGGTTCTCAGTTCTTC
TRBD1 TRBJ1-5 NA TRBV7-9 CASSLAREGGWGPQHF TGTGCCAGCAGCTTAGCGCGGGAAGGGGGCTGGGGGCCCCAGCATTTT
TRBD2 TRBJ2-2 NA TRBV6-2/TRBV6-3 CASSYETGLVDTGELFF TGTGCCAGCAGTTACGAGACGGGACTAGTAGACACCGGGGAGCTGTTTTTT
TRBD1 TRBJ1-2 NA TRBV6-8 CASLRDRGRVYGYTF TGTGCCAGCCTTAGGGACAGGGGGCGCGTCTATGGCTACACCTTC
NA TRBJ1-2 few TRBV5-5 CASSLTVYGYTF TGTGCCAGCAGCTTGACAGTCTATGGCTACACCTTC
NA TRBJ2-7 NA TRBV3-1/TRBV3-2 CASSLLQGAYEQYF TGTGCCAGCAGTCTCCTACAGGGTGCCTACGAGCAGTACTTC
NA TRBJ1-1 NA TRBV6-5 CASSYLLGTEAFF TGTGCCAGCAGTTACCTCCTCGGGACTGAAGCTTTCTTT
TRBD1 TRBJ1-1 NA TRBV2 CASSAGTGYMNTEAFF TGTGCCAGCAGCGCCGGGACAGGTTACATGAACACTGAAGCTTTCTTT
NA TRBJ1-2 NA TRBV19 CASSIRTRRGYGYTF TGTGCCAGTAGTATTCGAACCCGTCGGGGCTATGGCTACACCTTC
TRBD1 TRBJ1-5 NA TRBV11-2 CASSFDRGDQPQHF TGTGCCAGCAGCTTCGACAGGGGCGATCAGCCCCAGCATTTT
TRBD1 TRBJ1-5 NA TRBV28 CASSLSGTGGGQPQHF TGTGCCAGCAGTTTATCGGGGACAGGGGGCGGGCAGCCCCAGCATTTT
TRBD1 TRBJ2-4 NA TRBV24-1 CATSEAGQGKNIQYF TGTGCCACCAGTGAGGCGGGACAGGGAAAAAACATTCAGTACTTC
NA TRBJ1-3 few TRBV19 CASRGGPSNISSGNTIYF TGTGCCAGTAGGGGGGGACCGTCCAACATCTCCTCTGGAAACACCATATATTTT
NA TRBJ1-5 NA TRBV6-5 CASSWWADQPQHF TGTGCCAGCAGTTGGTGGGCTGACCAGCCCCAGCATTTT
NA TRBJ1-2 NA TRBV24-1 CATEERGGGYTF TGTGCCACCGAGGAGCGGGGAGGTGGCTACACCTTC
TRBD1 TRBJ1-2 NA TRBV24-1 CATSDWTGRRGYTF TGTGCCACCAGCGATTGGACAGGGCGCCGGGGCTACACCTTC
NA TRBJ1-1 NA TRBV19 CASSGRAEAFF TGTGCCAGTAGTGGGAGGGCTGAAGCTTTCTTT
TRBD1 TRBJ1-2 NA TRBV5-4 CASSLAGQGFGYTF TGTGCCAGCAGCTTGGCGGGACAGGGTTTTGGCTACACCTTC
NA TRBJ1-1 NA TRBV13 CASSTGGHTEAFF TGTGCCAGCAGCACGGGGGGGCATACTGAAGCTTTCTTT
TRBD1 TRBJ1-1 NA TRBV6-6 CASSYWDSDTEAFF TGTGCCAGCAGTTACTGGGACAGTGACACTGAAGCTTTCTTT
NA TRBJ2-3 NA TRBV27 CASRAGGHFADTQYF TGTGCCAGCCGCGCCGGAGGGCACTTCGCGGATACGCAGTATTTT
NA TRBJ2-1 NA TRBV6-2/TRBV6-3 CASSFSGLLFYNEQFF TGTGCCAGCAGCTTTTCTGGACTCCTTTTTTACAATGAGCAGTTCTTC